This TCR beta chain derives from a study of lymphopenia after photon versus proton radiotherapy. Here immunoSEQ multiplex PCR was the method, and the copy in TCRdb shows in-frame clones only, minus some. The sample records 65,000 to 90,000 clones, around 93% being singletons. J gave up 4 bases and V 5 bases, and 5 bases lay outside the gene matches. The germline CDR1 and CDR2 sequences are MDHEN and SYDVKM. The CDR3 is 14 residues long. The material was peripheral blood, obtained from a patient treated with photon-based radiotherapy. The receptor was derived from a woman aged 40-49 years with cholangiocarcinoma. The chain is built from TRBV28 and TRBJ1-5; 7 bases line up with TRBD1. The CDR3 DNA sequence: TGTGCCAGCAGTCCCGGGACAGAGAATCAGCCCCAGCATTTT. Translation: CASSPGTENQPQHF.